The rows below give T cell receptor beta chains drawn from one sample of a study of T cells in Graves' hyperthyroidism and ophthalmopathy. Via MiXCR, TCRdb re-called the multiplex PCR reads, giving one row per CDR3 protein. The table lists about 410,000 distinct CDR3 sequences, approximately 14% of them singletons. The sequencing sample was made of blood. These TCRs come from a young man with Graves' ophthalmopathy. Each CDR3 is given with its conserved first and last residue. Each record gives: CDR3 length, clone size, J gene, D gene, V gene, CDR3 DNA, CDR3 protein. D genes are given only for firm matches. Size is stated for part of the rows, as once, few or many counts, or as a class when the clone is expanded.

cdr3_length: 16; clone_size: .; j_call: TRBJ2-1; d_call: TRBD2; v_call: TRBV19; cdr3_nt: TGTGCCAGTGGTATGGTGGCTAGCGGGGGGGCAGATGAGCAGTTCTTC; cdr3_aa: CASGMVASGGADEQFF
cdr3_length: 12; clone_size: many; j_call: TRBJ1-3; d_call: .; v_call: TRBV12-3/TRBV12-4; cdr3_nt: TGTGCCAGCAGAAGCACTGGAAACACCATATATTTT; cdr3_aa: CASRSTGNTIYF
cdr3_length: 15; clone_size: .; j_call: TRBJ2-7; d_call: .; v_call: TRBV6-1; cdr3_nt: TGTGCCAGCAGTTCCCGGGCGAATTCCCACTACGAGCAGTACTTC; cdr3_aa: CASSSRANSHYEQYF
cdr3_length: 12; clone_size: .; j_call: TRBJ1-6; d_call: .; v_call: TRBV12-5; cdr3_nt: TGTGCTAGTGCTGCGGTCGGGGACGAACTCCACTTT; cdr3_aa: CASAAVGDELHF
cdr3_length: 16; clone_size: many; j_call: TRBJ2-5; d_call: .; v_call: TRBV12-3/TRBV12-4; cdr3_nt: TGTGCCAGCAGTCCCCGACTGGAGCCACTCAGTGAGACCCAGTACTTC; cdr3_aa: CASSPRLEPLSETQYF
cdr3_length: 17; clone_size: .; j_call: TRBJ2-6; d_call: .; v_call: TRBV3-1; cdr3_nt: TGTGCCAGCAGACAAGACAGATCTATCTCTGGGGCCAACGTCCTGACTTTC; cdr3_aa: CASRQDRSISGANVLTF
cdr3_length: 16; clone_size: many; j_call: TRBJ2-7; d_call: .; v_call: TRBV3-1; cdr3_nt: TGTGCCAGCAGCCAAGATCCGGCTCCGGGCGTGTACGAGCAGTACTTC; cdr3_aa: CASSQDPAPGVYEQYF
cdr3_length: 14; clone_size: once; j_call: TRBJ1-1; d_call: .; v_call: TRBV4-1; cdr3_nt: TGCGCCAGCAGCCAAGATGGGGGGGGCACTGAAGCTTTCTTT; cdr3_aa: CASSQDGGGTEAFF
cdr3_length: 13; clone_size: many; j_call: TRBJ1-1; d_call: .; v_call: TRBV2; cdr3_nt: TGTGCCAGCAGTAGGCCAGGGAGCACTGAAGCTTTCTTT; cdr3_aa: CASSRPGSTEAFF
cdr3_length: 14; clone_size: .; j_call: TRBJ2-1; d_call: TRBD1; v_call: TRBV11-2; cdr3_nt: TGTGCCAGCAGGGACAGGGACGCTTACAATGAGCAGTTCTTC; cdr3_aa: CASRDRDAYNEQFF
cdr3_length: 14; clone_size: .; j_call: TRBJ2-3; d_call: .; v_call: TRBV7-9; cdr3_nt: TGTGCCAGCAGCTCACAGTCTAGCACAGATACGCAGTATTTT; cdr3_aa: CASSSQSSTDTQYF
cdr3_length: 14; clone_size: many; j_call: TRBJ1-6; d_call: .; v_call: TRBV6-1; cdr3_nt: TGTGCCAGCAGTGAAGGTGTAGGGGACCTCACCCTCCACTTT; cdr3_aa: CASSEGVGDLTLHF
cdr3_length: 17; clone_size: few; j_call: TRBJ2-5; d_call: .; v_call: TRBV7-9; cdr3_nt: TGTGCCAGCAGCCTCCTGAGAGCGCCAGAGTACCAAGAGACCCAGTACTTC; cdr3_aa: CASSLLRAPEYQETQYF
cdr3_length: 15; clone_size: many; j_call: TRBJ1-2; d_call: .; v_call: TRBV2; cdr3_nt: TGTGCCAGCACCCTTGGGATCACGAACTGGGGCGGCTACACCTTC; cdr3_aa: CASTLGITNWGGYTF
cdr3_length: 12; clone_size: few; j_call: TRBJ1-6; d_call: .; v_call: TRBV7-9; cdr3_nt: TGTGCCAGCATGAGGGAGAATTCACCCCTCCACTTT; cdr3_aa: CASMRENSPLHF
cdr3_length: 14; clone_size: once; j_call: TRBJ2-3; d_call: .; v_call: TRBV12-3/TRBV12-4; cdr3_nt: TGTGCCAGCAGTTTACCCCTAGCGACAGATACGCAGTATTTT; cdr3_aa: CASSLPLATDTQYF
cdr3_length: 13; clone_size: many; j_call: TRBJ2-7; d_call: .; v_call: TRBV12-5; cdr3_nt: TGTGCTAGTGGTTTGGACGGCTCCTACGAGCAGTACTTC; cdr3_aa: CASGLDGSYEQYF
cdr3_length: 13; clone_size: many; j_call: TRBJ2-5; d_call: .; v_call: TRBV20-1; cdr3_nt: TGCAGTGCACTAGCAGTCAGCCAAGAGACCCAGTACTTC; cdr3_aa: CSALAVSQETQYF
cdr3_length: 14; clone_size: many; j_call: TRBJ2-7; d_call: TRBD2; v_call: TRBV5-1; cdr3_nt: TGCGCCAGCAGCTTTTCGAGCGGGGATTACGAGCAGTACTTC; cdr3_aa: CASSFSSGDYEQYF
cdr3_length: 13; clone_size: few; j_call: TRBJ1-4; d_call: .; v_call: TRBV19; cdr3_nt: TGTGCCAGTAGTGGTGGACTGGATGAAAAACTGTTTTTT; cdr3_aa: CASSGGLDEKLFF
cdr3_length: 16; clone_size: many; j_call: TRBJ2-2; d_call: TRBD2; v_call: TRBV5-1; cdr3_nt: TGCGCCAGCAGCTTGGCTAGCGGGGCGAACACCGGGGAGCTGTTTTTT; cdr3_aa: CASSLASGANTGELFF
cdr3_length: 14; clone_size: many; j_call: TRBJ2-4; d_call: TRBD2; v_call: TRBV3-1; cdr3_nt: TGTGCCAGCAGCCAAGGCCGGGGGGAAAACATTCAGTACTTC; cdr3_aa: CASSQGRGENIQYF
cdr3_length: 15; clone_size: .; j_call: TRBJ2-7; d_call: .; v_call: TRBV28; cdr3_nt: TGTGCCAGCCAACGTATCGGCTCAAATGGGTACGAGCAGTACTTC; cdr3_aa: CASQRIGSNGYEQYF
cdr3_length: 17; clone_size: many; j_call: TRBJ2-3; d_call: TRBD2; v_call: TRBV5-1; cdr3_nt: TGCGCCAGCAGCTTGTCAACTAGCGGGGGTAGTACAGATACGCAGTATTTT; cdr3_aa: CASSLSTSGGSTDTQYF
cdr3_length: 16; clone_size: few; j_call: TRBJ2-4; d_call: TRBD1; v_call: TRBV15; cdr3_nt: TGTGCCACCAGCAGCGGGACAGCCGTAGCCAAAAACATTCAGTACTTC; cdr3_aa: CATSSGTAVAKNIQYF
cdr3_length: 12; clone_size: many; j_call: TRBJ1-3; d_call: .; v_call: TRBV29-1; cdr3_nt: TGCAGCGTTGTGGGGCATGGAAACACCATATATTTT; cdr3_aa: CSVVGHGNTIYF
cdr3_length: 15; clone_size: many; j_call: TRBJ2-7; d_call: TRBD2; v_call: TRBV7-2; cdr3_nt: TGTGCCAGCAGTCATCGTAGCGGGGTCTCCTACGAGCAGTACTTC; cdr3_aa: CASSHRSGVSYEQYF
cdr3_length: 15; clone_size: many; j_call: TRBJ1-1; d_call: .; v_call: TRBV12-3/TRBV12-4; cdr3_nt: TGTGCCAGCGGTAGGGGAAGCTCGTGGGACACTGAAGCTTTCTTT; cdr3_aa: CASGRGSSWDTEAFF